Below are 15 T cell receptor beta chains sequenced from a single sample in a study of T-cell memory formation after mild COVID-19. Each CDR3 protein gets one entry after TCRdb re-called the 5' RACE reads with MiXCR. The sample carries 450,000 to 650,000 distinct CDR3 sequences, approximately 21% recorded once. Sequencing was carried out using PBMCs or a T cell subset sorted from them (not recorded which). These TCRs come from an adult woman who had mild COVID-19 (a few samples of this study predate the infection). Cell type and time point are not known.

The chain is built from TRBV5-1 and TRBJ1-3; a possible D gene is TRBD1 (5 bases). The CDR3 is 17 residues long. The germline gives CDR1 SGHRS, CDR2 YFSETQ. Deletions cut 0 bases from V and 0 bases from J, with 13 bases between. The CDR3 loop is CASSLDPDIGSGNTIYF. The CDR3 DNA reads TGCGCCAGCAGCTTGGATCCGGACATCGGCTCTGGAAACACCATATATTTT. Supplemented by reference TRBV5-1 and TRBJ1-3, the full variable domain reads KAGVTQTPRYLIKTRGQQVTLSCSPISGHRSVSWYQQTPGQGLQFLFEYFSETQRNKGNFPGRFSGRQFSNSRSEMNVSTLELGDSALYLCASSLDPDIGSGNTIYFGEGSWLTVV.

The chain combines TRBV29-1 with TRBJ2-5; no clear D. CDR3 length: 11 amino acids. The ends were cut back, 5 bases at V and 1 base at J, with 5 bases in the middle. Germline CDR1 is SQVTM and CDR2 is ANQGSEA. CDR3: CSVRLQETQYF. The CDR3 DNA reads as TGCAGCGTTAGGCTCCAAGAGACCCAGTACTTC.

This chain links TRBV7-2 with TRBJ1-6; TRBD1 might be the D (6 bases). Germline CDR1 reads SGHTA; CDR2 reads FQGNSA. With 4 bases removed from V and 6 bases from J, the gap between germline ends came to 16 bases. There are 16 residues in the CDR3. The CDR3 sequence is CASSSQQGSLNSPLHF. DNA for the CDR3: TGTGCCAGCAGCTCTCAACAGGGATCCCTTAATTCACCCCTCCACTTT.

This clonotype has more than one count but fewer than ten. The rearrangement joins TRBV7-9 to TRBJ2-1, with 10 bases lining up with TRBD2. Trimming took 5 bases from V and 2 from J; bases not matched to a gene: 3. The CDR3 sequence is 15 residues long. Germline V gene lookup returns CDR1 SEHNR and CDR2 FQNEAQ (reference sequence). In DNA, the CDR3 is TGTGCCAGCAGCGCTAGCGGGAGTACCTACAATGAGCAGTTCTTC. Encoded protein: CASSASGSTYNEQFF.

The chain links TRBV5-6 to TRBJ1-3, with TRBD1 as a possible D gene (5 bases). Per germline, CDR1 SGHDT and CDR2 YYEEEE. This CDR3 spans 15 amino acids. V lost 0 bases and J lost 4, with 11 bases in between. In DNA form, the CDR3 reads TGTGCCAGCAGCTTGGGGCAGGGAGTGGGAAACACCATATATTTT. Protein product: CASSLGQGVGNTIYF.

The chain recombines TRBV20-1 with TRBJ2-1, with 10 bases identical to TRBD2. V shed 1 base, J shed 1 base, and the junction held 7 bases outside the gene matches. This CDR3 has 17 residues. CDR1 DFQATT and CDR2 SNEGSKA come from the germline V gene (reference sequence). In DNA, the CDR3 is TGCAGTGCTAGAGTGCCCGTAGCGGGAGGATCCTACAATGAGCAGTTCTTC. The encoded protein is CSARVPVAGGSYNEQFF.

This clonotype showed up many times. This chain uses TRBV7-9 with TRBJ1-1; 7 nucleotides agree with TRBD1. V lost 5 bases and J lost 0; bases outside the gene matches: 3. The CDR3 has 14 amino acids. Germline loops: CDR1 SEHNR, CDR2 FQNEAQ (reference sequence). The CDR3 nucleotides read TGTGCCAGCAGCCGGGGACAGATGAACACTGAAGCTTTCTTT. It specifies CASSRGQMNTEAFF.

This clonotype was seen at least ten times. The chain recombines TRBV12-3 or TRBV12-4 with TRBJ2-3, with TRBD1 as a possible D gene (7 bases). The ends were cut back, 4 bases at V and 3 bases at J, with 11 bases in the middle. This CDR3 region has 14 residues. In DNA, the CDR3 is TGTGCCAGCAGTTACAGGGGACTGACAGATACGCAGTATTTT. Its protein product is CASSYRGLTDTQYF.

The chain employs TRBV2 and TRBJ1-5, with 8 bases aligning to TRBD1. This CDR3 has 15 residues. Germline V gene lookup returns CDR1 SNHLY and CDR2 FYNNEI. V dropped 6 bases and J dropped 6; count of bases not matched to a gene: 10. This CDR3 is CASSRGTGGSQPQHF. The CDR3 DNA is TGTGCCAGCAGCAGGGGAACAGGGGGTAGTCAGCCCCAGCATTTT. The whole variable domain, remainder taken from reference TRBV2 and TRBJ1-5, is EPEVTQTPSHQVTQMGQEVILRCVPISNHLYFYWYRQILGQKVEFLVSFYNNEISEKSEIFDDQFSVERPDGSNFTLKIRSTKLEDSAMYFCASSRGTGGSQPQHFGDGTRLSIL.

This clonotype was counted a few times. V is TRBV4-3 and J is TRBJ2-7; TRBD1 is a possible D gene (5 bases). There are 14 residues in the CDR3. Germline assignment: CDR1 LGHNA and CDR2 YSLEER. V was shortened by 0 bases and J by 6 bases, with 12 bases between the two germline ends. The chain's CDR3 is CASSQDSRVSEQYF. In nucleotides, the CDR3 is TGCGCCAGCAGCCAAGATTCCAGGGTCAGCGAGCAGTACTTC.

The chain has TRBV3-1 and TRBJ2-1; 9 bases fit TRBD2. CDR3 length: 16 amino acids. Germline V gene lookup returns CDR1 LGHDT and CDR2 YNNKEL (reference sequence). Trimming cost V 0 bases and J 2 bases; bases outside gene matches: 2. The CDR3 sequence: CASSQEPSGAYNEQFF. The DNA for the CDR3 is TGTGCCAGCAGCCAAGAGCCTAGCGGGGCCTACAATGAGCAGTTCTTC.

The genes are TRBV6-5 and TRBJ1-5; D is ambiguous. The germline V gene has CDR1 MNHEY and CDR2 SVGAGI. CDR3 length: 14 residues. Trimming took 2 bases from V and 2 from J, leaving 7 bases between them. The DNA for the CDR3 is TGTGCCAGCAGTTACGTAGAGGGCAATCAGCCCCAGCATTTT. It translates to CASSYVEGNQPQHF.

This clonotype was seen a handful of times. The rearrangement uses TRBV20-1 and TRBJ1-2; a possible D gene is TRBD1 (5 bases). In germline, CDR1 is DFQATT, CDR2 SNEGSKA (reference sequence). V was clipped by 1 base and J by 6 bases, with 15 bases between them. This CDR3 is 14 amino acids long. The CDR3 DNA reads TGCAGTGCTAGAGCCCCCTCTCGGGGCGATGGCTACACCTTC. Its protein product is CSARAPSRGDGYTF.

This clonotype was recorded a few times. The chain combines TRBV19 with TRBJ2-5; D gene ambiguous. Trimming left V 7 bases short and J 3 bases short, with 15 bases between. This CDR3 contains 14 residues. The germline V gene encodes CDR1 LNHDA and CDR2 SQIVND (reference sequence). This CDR3 is CASTEHTGKETQYF. As DNA, the CDR3 is TGTGCCAGTACCGAACATACCGGTAAAGAGACCCAGTACTTC.

This clonotype was observed a handful of times. The chain carries TRBV5-1 and TRBJ2-1; D is possibly TRBD1 or TRBD2 (5 bases each). The CDR3 consists of 15 residues. The germline V and J ends were trimmed by 4 bases and 4 bases, with 15 bases remaining between them. Germline CDR1 reads SGHRS; CDR2 reads YFSETQ. CDR3 nucleotide sequence: TGCGCCAGCAGCCCGGACTGGGGCGGGTACAATGAGCAGTTCTTC. Translated: CASSPDWGGYNEQFF.